These 18 T cell receptor beta chains were sequenced from one sample in a study of T cells in Graves' hyperthyroidism and ophthalmopathy. Amplification of TCR beta CDR3 regions used RNA as the template. An initial round of RT-PCR targeting the TCR CDR3 relied on the HTBI primer set. TCRdb re-analysed the multiplex PCR reads in MiXCR, keeping a single row per CDR3 protein. The table has some 570,000 distinct CDR3 sequences, 17% seen once. Sequencing was done on a sample of blood. These TCRs come from a woman aged 18-29 years with Graves' ophthalmopathy.

For this clonotype: This may be a read error: a much more frequent sequence differs by one nucleotide. V usage is TRBV7-2 and J usage is TRBJ2-2; 7 bases line up with TRBD1. The CDR3 totals 16 residues. Germline V gene data show CDR1 as SGHTA and CDR2 as FQGNSA. The chain's CDR3 is CASSLEVTGSVGELLF. The CDR3 DNA sequence: TGTGCCAGCAGCTTAGAAGTGACAGGGTCGGTCGGGGAGCTGCTTTTT.

The chain carries TRBV15 and TRBJ2-7; D is ambiguous. Deletions cut 0 bases from V and 0 bases from J, with 15 bases between. Per the germline V gene, CDR1 is LNHNV and CDR2 is YYDKDF (reference sequence). The CDR3 is made up of 17 amino acids. The CDR3: CATSRDSNRYYSYEQYF. CDR3 coding DNA: TGTGCCACCAGCAGAGATTCGAACCGATATTACTCCTACGAGCAGTACTTC. Looking up the rest from reference TRBV15 and TRBJ2-7 gives the full variable domain: DAMVIQNPRYQVTQFGKPVTLSCSQTLNHNVMYWYQQKSSQAPKLLFHYYDKDFNNEADTPDNFQSRRPNTSFCFLDIRSPGLGDTAMYLCATSRDSNRYYSYEQYFGPGTRLTVT.

At least ten counts were recorded for this clonotype. The chain has TRBV7-2 and TRBJ1-1; D is possibly TRBD1 (6 bases). This CDR3 has 14 amino acids. Trimming removed 7 bases from V and 4 bases from J, with 16 bases in between. Germline CDR1 SGHTA, CDR2 FQGNSA. The CDR3 sequence: CASTPEGGITEAFF. The DNA of the CDR3 is TGTGCCAGCACCCCAGAGGGGGGAATCACTGAAGCTTTCTTT.

This clonotype was picked up many times. The chain carries TRBV2 and TRBJ2-7; no definite D call. The CDR3 has 14 amino acids. The germline CDR1 and CDR2 sequences are SNHLY and FYNNEI. V was clipped by 6 bases and J by 1 base, with 13 bases between them. The CDR3 loop is CASSSQSGSYEQYF. CDR3 bases: TGTGCCAGCAGCTCACAATCCGGGTCCTACGAGCAGTACTTC.

The J gene is TRBJ2-1, the V gene TRBV18, with D perhaps being TRBD1 or TRBD2 (5 bases each). Trimming took off 6 bases at V and 0 bases at J, with 24 bases between the two ends. The CDR3 length is 19 residues. Germline loops: CDR1 KGHSH, CDR2 LQKENI. Here the CDR3 reads CASSQHGPGPLSSYNEQFF. In DNA form, the CDR3 reads TGTGCCAGCTCCCAGCACGGCCCGGGACCACTTAGCTCCTACAATGAGCAGTTCTTC. The entire variable domain, with the rest obtained from reference TRBV18 and TRBJ2-1, is as follows: NAGVMQNPRHLVRRRGQEARLRCSPMKGHSHVYWYRQLPEEGLKFMVYLQKENIIDESGMPKERFSAEFPKEGPSILRIQQVVRGDSAAYFCASSQHGPGPLSSYNEQFFGPGTRLTVL.

The rearrangement joins TRBV4-1 to TRBJ2-3; the D is unclear. The CDR3 totals 13 residues. The germline V gene encodes CDR1 MGHRA and CDR2 YSYEKL. Deletions cut 0 bases from V and 11 bases from J, with 12 bases between. Here the CDR3 DNA reads TGCGCCAGCAGCCAAGATTCTCCAGTAGAGCAGTATTTT. Amino acid sequence: CASSQDSPVEQYF.

This clonotype was picked up many times. This rearrangement joins TRBV2 to TRBJ1-2; 10 nucleotides match TRBD1. Per the germline V gene, CDR1 is SNHLY and CDR2 is FYNNEI. The CDR3 is 14 residues long. Germline trimming cut 6 bases from V and 8 bases from J; bases unmatched to any gene: 9. As DNA, the CDR3 is TGTGCCAGCAGAGCGACAGGGGGCGCGGAGGGCTACACCTTC. Amino acid sequence: CASRATGGAEGYTF.

This clonotype was seen once. The V call is TRBV5-1, the J call TRBJ2-7; D remains unclear. With 0 bases removed from V and 0 bases from J, the gap between germline ends came to 7 bases. CDR1 is SGHRS and CDR2 is YFSETQ in the germline V gene. This CDR3 is 14 amino acids long. CDR3 DNA: TGCGCCAGCAGCTTGGTAGAGGACTCCTACGAGCAGTACTTC. It codes for CASSLVEDSYEQYF. The full variable domain, its missing parts supplied by reference TRBV5-1 and TRBJ2-7, is KAGVTQTPRYLIKTRGQQVTLSCSPISGHRSVSWYQQTPGQGLQFLFEYFSETQRNKGNFPGRFSGRQFSNSRSEMNVSTLELGDSALYLCASSLVEDSYEQYFGPGTRLTVT.

The chain has TRBV19 and TRBJ1-2; 9 positions agree with TRBD1. The V gene end was trimmed by 7 bases and the J gene end by 8 bases; junction bases not matched to a gene: 8. This CDR3 spans 13 amino acids. Germline V CDR1 and CDR2: LNHDA, SQIVND (reference sequence). The CDR3 coding sequence is TGTGCCAGTACCAACCCGGGACAGGGAGGCTACACCTTC. Encoded protein: CASTNPGQGGYTF.

This CDR3 is CASGPQAGGMAYGYTF. CDR3 in DNA: TGTGCCAGCGGCCCACAGGCAGGGGGTATGGCCTATGGCTACACCTTC. The chain uses TRBV9 and TRBJ1-2, with 7 bases that match TRBD1. The CDR3 extends over 16 amino acids. Looked up from germline, CDR1 is SGDLS and CDR2 is YYNGEE. V lost 7 bases and J lost 4; bases outside the gene matches: 16.

The chain links TRBV6-1 to TRBJ1-1, with 12 bases lining up with TRBD1. This CDR3 contains 16 residues. The germline CDR1 and CDR2 sequences are MNHNS and SASEGT. V lost 7 bases, J lost 0 bases, and 6 bases stayed unmatched. The CDR3 spells CASTGDRGLLNTEAFF. CDR3 nucleotides: TGTGCCAGCACCGGGGACAGGGGGCTGTTGAACACTGAAGCTTTCTTT.

This clonotype was counted ten times or more. The genes are TRBV27 and TRBJ2-7; no reliable D call. Germline V gene lookup returns CDR1 MNHEY and CDR2 SMNVEV (reference sequence). This CDR3 has 14 residues. V gave up 6 bases and J gave up 5 bases, with 17 bases separating them. The CDR3 loop reads CASRPPGLAHEQYF. Here the CDR3 DNA reads TGTGCCAGCAGACCGCCGGGCCTCGCGCACGAGCAGTACTTC.

This clonotype was counted many times. This chain links TRBV27 with TRBJ2-3; TRBD2 might be the D (6 bases). This CDR3 region has 15 residues. Trimming took 6 bases from V and 2 from J, leaving 15 bases between them. Germline V gene lookup returns CDR1 MNHEY and CDR2 SMNVEV (reference sequence). The CDR3 protein is CASSQGLTYTDTQYF. The CDR3 nucleotides read TGTGCCAGCAGCCAGGGACTGACTTACACAGATACGCAGTATTTT.

The table lists this clonotype with a few counts. The chain joins TRBV4-2 to TRBJ2-5; 8 nucleotides align to TRBD2. Losses at the gene ends were 3 bases for V and 9 bases for J; bases not matched to a gene: 9. CDR1 LGHNA and CDR2 YNFKEQ come from the germline V gene. The CDR3 loop spans 14 amino acids. The CDR3 region has the DNA TGTGCCAGCAGCCAGGCCGGGACTAGTAGATCCCAGTACTTC. Protein: CASSQAGTSRSQYF.

Note on this clonotype: This sequence may be a read error, since a much larger clone differs from it by one base. The V and J genes are TRBV7-2 and TRBJ2-1; D may be TRBD1 (6 bases). The germline gives CDR1 SGHTA, CDR2 FQGNSA. The CDR3 covers 15 residues. The CDR3 bases are TGTGCCTGGACGCCTGTGGGGGCAGACGTCAATGAGCAGCTCTTC. Translating gives CAWTPVGADVNEQLF.

This clonotype has a count of ten or more. The genes are TRBV11-2 and TRBJ2-7; 8 bases fit TRBD2. V shed 6 bases, J shed 4 bases, and the junction held 8 bases outside the gene matches. Germline values: CDR1 SGHAT, CDR2 FQNNGV. The CDR3 length is 14 residues. This CDR3 reads CASSPGAGVYEQYF. CDR3 DNA: TGTGCCAGCAGTCCAGGAGCGGGAGTTTACGAGCAGTACTTC. Full variable domain (outside the CDR3, taken from reference TRBV11-2 and TRBJ2-7): EAGVAQSPRYKIIEKRQSVAFWCNPISGHATLYWYQQILGQGPKLLIQFQNNGVVDDSQLPKDRFSAERLKGVDSTLKIQPAKLEDSAVYLCASSPGAGVYEQYFGPGTRLTVT.

For this clonotype: At one of its ends the junction is not consistent with the germline gene, which may arise from a read error. This rearrangement joins TRBV6-2 or TRBV6-3 to TRBJ2-3; TRBD2 matches 7 bases. CDR1 and CDR2 (germline): MNHEY, SVGEGT. The CDR3 has 15 amino acids. This chain's CDR3 is CASSQSGISTDTQYF. The DNA of the CDR3 is TGCGCCAGCAGCCAGAGCGGGATCAGCACAGATACGCAGTATTTT.

This clonotype came up many times. J is TRBJ2-3 and V is TRBV5-6; TRBD1 agrees at 8 bases. The junction had 10 bases not matched to a gene; V was cut back by 4 bases and J by 3 bases. The CDR3 spans 16 residues. Germline CDR1 and CDR2: SGHDT and YYEEEE. CDR3 protein: CASSQNRGLGTDTQYF. CDR3 DNA: TGTGCCAGCAGCCAAAACAGGGGGTTAGGGACAGATACGCAGTATTTT. The whole variable domain, remainder taken from reference TRBV5-6 and TRBJ2-3, is DAGVTQSPTHLIKTRGQQVTLRCSPKSGHDTVSWYQQALGQGPQFIFQYYEEEERQRGNFPDRFSGHQFPNYSSELNVNALLLGDSALYLCASSQNRGLGTDTQYFGPGTRLTVL.